The 32 T cell receptor beta chains listed next were all sequenced from one sample in a study of shared clonotypes between healthy human individuals. Method: immunoSEQ multiplex PCR; TCRdb's copy keeps in-frame clones and lacks some. Here the sample spans some 550,000 clones, roughly 97% being singletons. The sample was naive CD4+ T cells sorted from blood. Subset meaning: CD45RA+ positively selected. The receptors here all came from a woman younger than 45 in good health.

V is TRBV30 and J is TRBJ1-2; D is unclear. Trimming left V 0 bases short and J 7 bases short, with 9 bases between. Germline V lookup: CDR1 GTSNPN, CDR2 SVGIG (reference sequence). This CDR3 contains 12 residues. This CDR3 is CAWSVIGIGYTF. The DNA of the CDR3 is TGTGCCTGGAGTGTGATAGGGATTGGCTACACCTTC.

The chain is built from TRBV19 and TRBJ2-7, with 11 bases that match TRBD1. There are 16 residues in the CDR3. The ends lost 5 bases at V and 4 bases at J; junction bases unmatched: 10. The V gene's germline CDR1 is LNHDA and CDR2 SQIVND (reference sequence). CDR3 residues: CASSPRTGGLMYEQYF. CDR3 bases: TGTGCCAGTAGTCCCAGGACAGGGGGCTTGATGTACGAGCAGTACTTC. Supplemented by reference TRBV19 and TRBJ2-7, the full variable domain reads DGGITQSPKYLFRKEGQNVTLSCEQNLNHDAMYWYRQDPGQGLRLIYYSQIVNDFQKGDIAEGYSVSREKKESFPLTVTSAQKNPTAFYLCASSPRTGGLMYEQYFGPGTRLTVT.

This chain connects TRBV7-9 to TRBJ2-2; D tentatively fits TRBD1 or TRBD2 (5 bases each). Trimming cost V 5 bases and J 6 bases, with 7 bases left between them. The CDR3 contains 12 residues. The germline V gene has CDR1 SEHNR and CDR2 FQNEAQ (reference sequence). CDR3 in amino acids: CASSTGPGELFF. The DNA for the CDR3 is TGTGCCAGCAGCACGGGGCCCGGGGAGCTGTTTTTT. The full variable domain, rest sourced from reference TRBV7-9 and TRBJ2-2, is DTGVSQNPRHKITKRGQNVTFRCDPISEHNRLYWYRQTLGQGPEFLTYFQNEAQLEKSRLLSDRFSAERPKGSFSTLEIQRTEQGDSAMYLCASSTGPGELFFGEGSRLTVL.

The rearrangement links TRBV28 to TRBJ2-1; no firm D call. Germline lookup yields CDR1 MDHEN and CDR2 SYDVKM. The ends were cut back, 2 bases at V and 4 bases at J, with 12 bases in the middle. The length of the CDR3 is 15 residues. CDR3 region: CASSLGADAYNEQFF. In DNA form, the CDR3 reads TGTGCCAGCAGTTTAGGCGCGGACGCGTACAATGAGCAGTTCTTC.

This clone was seen only once. This chain joins TRBV15 and TRBJ2-7, with TRBD2 matching over 7 bases. This CDR3 is built from 18 residues. The germline CDR1 and CDR2 sequences are LNHNV and YYDKDF (reference sequence). V was pared by 0 bases and J by 0 bases, with 11 bases of the junction left unmatched. The CDR3 region has the DNA TGTGCCACCAGCAGAGATTTTGCCGGGAGGCGTCCCTCCTACGAGCAGTACTTC. Translated: CATSRDFAGRRPSYEQYF.

V gene TRBV4-1 combines with J gene TRBJ1-1; D is possibly TRBD1 (5 bases). The V end lost 0 bases, the J end lost 6 bases, and 14 bases lay between the germline ends. The CDR3 contains 15 residues. The germline CDR1 and CDR2 sequences are MGHRA and YSYEKL. CDR3 DNA sequence: TGCGCCAGCAGCCAAGATACGGGGCTTTTGCCTGAAGCTTTCTTT. Translation: CASSQDTGLLPEAFF.

The chain is built from TRBV29-1 and TRBJ2-1, with 8 bases that match TRBD1. This CDR3 spans 19 amino acids. CDR1 is SQVTM and CDR2 is ANQGSEA in the germline V gene. V trimming: 4 bases; J trimming: 0 bases; junction bases outside the gene matches: 17. The CDR3 sequence: CSVAGRGTGPSSSYNEQFF. CDR3 DNA sequence: TGCAGCGTTGCAGGAAGGGGGACAGGACCTTCGAGCTCCTACAATGAGCAGTTCTTC.

The chain combines TRBV28 with TRBJ2-3; 9 nucleotides match TRBD2. Germline V gene data show CDR1 as MDHEN and CDR2 as SYDVKM. The ends lost 5 bases at V and 7 bases at J; junction bases unmatched: 7. The length of the CDR3 is 14 residues. CDR3 bases: TGTGCCAGCAGTCCAAGCGGGAGGAGATATACGCAGTATTTT. Translated, it gives CASSPSGRRYTQYF.

The V call is TRBV19, the J call TRBJ1-5; D is unresolved. From germline, CDR1 is LNHDA and CDR2 SQIVND (reference sequence). The germline V and J ends were trimmed by 3 bases and 5 bases, with 8 bases remaining between them. The CDR3 is 13 residues long. CDR3 DNA: TGTGCCAGTAGTATGAAAGCGGATCAGCCCCAGCATTTT. This sequence encodes CASSMKADQPQHF.

CDR3 in DNA: TGTGCCAGCAGTGCATTACAGGGGGCGTACCACGAGCAGTACTTC. It is translated as CASSALQGAYHEQYF. The V and J genes are TRBV6-1 and TRBJ2-7, with 9 nucleotides matching TRBD1. Trimming took 4 bases from V and 5 from J; bases not matched to a gene: 9. Germline V gene lookup returns CDR1 MNHNS and CDR2 SASEGT. This CDR3 has 15 amino acids.

CDR3 nucleotides: TGCGCCAGCAGCTCCCTCGCGGGGTTCAACTATGGCTACACCTTC. This gives the protein CASSSLAGFNYGYTF. This chain joins TRBV5-1 and TRBJ1-2; D is unclear. V gave up 3 bases and J gave up 2 bases, with 14 bases separating them. Germline CDR1 and CDR2: SGHRS and YFSETQ. The CDR3 length is 15 residues.

The chain recombines TRBV5-1 with TRBJ2-5; no reliable D call. V was clipped by 4 bases and J by 5 bases, with 15 bases between them. The germline V gene encodes CDR1 SGHRS and CDR2 YFSETQ. This CDR3 has 14 residues. CDR3 nucleotides: TGCGCCAGCAGCCCGGTGGTAGTAGGTGAGACCCAGTACTTC. As protein: CASSPVVVGETQYF.

This clone was seen more than once but under ten times. V is TRBV19 and J is TRBJ1-5, with 10 bases fitting TRBD1. Germline V lookup: CDR1 LNHDA, CDR2 SQIVND (reference sequence). This CDR3 is 14 amino acids long. Trimming removed 6 bases from V and 6 bases from J; junction bases left unmatched: 5. The CDR3 reads CASRTGGEFQPQHF. For the CDR3, the DNA is TGTGCCAGTAGGACAGGGGGCGAATTTCAGCCCCAGCATTTT.

This clone was found once. The chain is built from TRBV28 and TRBJ2-7; 12 nucleotides line up with TRBD1. Germline V CDR1 and CDR2: MDHEN, SYDVKM. The CDR3 sequence is 16 residues long. V was clipped by 5 bases and J by 5 bases; unmatched bases: 10. The DNA for the CDR3 is TGTGCCAGCAGTCCCCCGGGACAGGGGGCAAAAAACGAGCAGTACTTC. Its protein is CASSPPGQGAKNEQYF.

The genes are TRBV30 and TRBJ2-5; TRBD1 matches at 7 bases. The DNA end is a closer match to TRBJ2-7, so the J assignment may be wrong. Germline V gene sequence: CDR1 GTSNPN, CDR2 SVGIG (reference sequence). CDR3 length: 15 amino acids. The CDR3 region has the DNA TGTGCCTGGAGTCCGCCGGGGACAGCTCCATACGAGCAGTACTTC. It specifies CAWSPPGTAPYEQYF.

The chain joins TRBV4-1 to TRBJ2-2; 8 bases are a match to TRBD1. Germline loops: CDR1 MGHRA, CDR2 YSYEKL. The CDR3 sequence is 15 residues long. V lost 4 bases and J lost 7; bases outside the gene matches: 8. CDR3 in amino acids: CASSLGTGRIGELFF. The CDR3 region has the DNA TGCGCCAGCAGCCTCGGGACAGGAAGGATCGGGGAGCTGTTTTTT.

V and J are TRBV5-1 and TRBJ2-2; 7 bases agree with TRBD1. Germline V gene sequence: CDR1 SGHRS, CDR2 YFSETQ. There are 15 residues in the CDR3. The junction had 7 bases not matched to a gene; V was cut back by 1 base and J by 7 bases. CDR3 DNA: TGCGCCAGCAGCTTGCTAACAGGGGCCCACGGGGAGCTGTTTTTT. Protein: CASSLLTGAHGELFF. The variable domain in full, completed from reference TRBV5-1 and TRBJ2-2, reads KAGVTQTPRYLIKTRGQQVTLSCSPISGHRSVSWYQQTPGQGLQFLFEYFSETQRNKGNFPGRFSGRQFSNSRSEMNVSTLELGDSALYLCASSLLTGAHGELFFGEGSRLTVL.

The rearrangement joins TRBV6-1 to TRBJ2-3; TRBD2 is a possible D gene (6 bases). V was cut by 3 bases and J by 0 bases, with 13 bases left in between. The CDR3 runs to 16 residues. The germline CDR1 and CDR2 sequences are MNHNS and SASEGT. In DNA form, the CDR3 reads TGTGCCAGCAGTGACGGTCCGGGAGCTAGCACAGATACGCAGTATTTT. Amino acids: CASSDGPGASTDTQYF.

The J gene is TRBJ2-7, the V gene TRBV28; 8 bases are shared with TRBD1. The ends lost 7 bases at V and 3 bases at J; junction bases unmatched: 11. The CDR3 spans 15 residues. Germline lookup yields CDR1 MDHEN and CDR2 SYDVKM. The CDR3 coding sequence is TGTGCCAGCACCCCCCGGGACAGGTTACACTACGAGCAGTACTTC. As protein: CASTPRDRLHYEQYF.

This sequence joins TRBV7-7 and TRBJ2-7, with 12 bases identical to TRBD2. This CDR3 is built from 15 residues. Germline CDR1 and CDR2: SSHAT and FNYEAQ (reference sequence). V lost 3 bases to trimming and J lost 3 bases; unmatched junction nucleotides: 3. DNA of the CDR3: TGTGCCAGCAGCTTGACTAGCGGGAGTCTCTACGAGCAGTACTTC. It is translated as CASSLTSGSLYEQYF.

This chain joins TRBV27 and TRBJ2-2, with 7 nucleotides matching TRBD2. Germline CDR1 is MNHEY and CDR2 is SMNVEV (reference sequence). The CDR3 runs to 15 residues. V shed 3 bases, J shed 5 bases, and the junction held 6 bases outside the gene matches. DNA of the CDR3: TGTGCCAGCAGTTTTCTAGCGGAAACTACCGGGGAGCTGTTTTTT. This translates into CASSFLAETTGELFF.

The chain employs TRBV11-3 and TRBJ2-7, with TRBD2 matching 9 bases. Germline lookup yields CDR1 SGHNT and CDR2 YENEEA. The V segment lost 1 base and the J segment 5 bases; nucleotides outside the gene matches: 12. The CDR3 loop spans 17 amino acids. In DNA form, the CDR3 reads TGTGCCAGCAGCTTAGGTAAATCTAGCGGGATAACCGACGAGCAGTACTTC. This encodes CASSLGKSSGITDEQYF.

The chain has TRBV6-5 and TRBJ1-2; no firm D call. CDR1 and CDR2 from the germline V gene are MNHEY and SVGAGI. This CDR3 is 15 amino acids long. V was clipped by 6 bases and J by 4 bases, with 18 bases between them. The CDR3 sequence is CASSPDYVATYGYTF. The CDR3 nucleotides read TGTGCCAGCAGCCCTGACTATGTAGCTACCTATGGCTACACCTTC.

The chain links TRBV29-1 to TRBJ2-2, with a tentative D call TRBD1 (6 bases). The V end was cut by 7 bases, the J end by 5 bases, with 17 bases between. Per the germline V gene, CDR1 is SQVTM and CDR2 is ANQGSEA. The CDR3 consists of 14 residues. In DNA, the CDR3 is TGCAGCGCCGGAGCACTGAGGGGGACCGGGGAGCTGTTTTTT. Translated, it gives CSAGALRGTGELFF.

The chain couples TRBV30 to TRBJ1-4, with 9 bases fitting TRBD1. Per the germline V gene, CDR1 is GTSNPN and CDR2 is SVGIG (reference sequence). The CDR3 is 16 residues long. V trimming: 1 base; J trimming: 10 bases; junction bases outside the gene matches: 13. CDR3 sequence reads: CAWSARGRDRASKLFF. In DNA, the CDR3 is TGTGCCTGGAGTGCCCGGGGCCGGGACAGGGCTTCAAAACTGTTTTTT.

Here the CDR3 DNA reads TGTGCCAGTAGGTTGTCGGGAGGACCCAATGAGCAGTTCTTC. It specifies CASRLSGGPNEQFF. The chain employs TRBV19 and TRBJ2-1; 7 bases are shared with TRBD2. Germline assignment: CDR1 LNHDA and CDR2 SQIVND (reference sequence). Losses at the gene ends were 6 bases for V and 6 bases for J; bases not matched to a gene: 8. The CDR3 totals 14 residues.

This chain joins TRBV5-1 and TRBJ1-1; TRBD1 aligns across 10 bases. This CDR3 has 16 residues. The ends lost 4 bases at V and 2 bases at J; junction bases unmatched: 8. CDR1 is SGHRS and CDR2 is YFSETQ in the germline V gene. CDR3 in DNA: TGCGCCAGCAGCCTAAGGACAGGGGGGCGAAACACTGAAGCTTTCTTT. Translating it yields CASSLRTGGRNTEAFF.

The rearrangement links TRBV11-3 to TRBJ2-5; D might be TRBD1 (6 bases). The CDR3 length is 13 residues. V shed 3 bases and J shed 3 bases, with 8 bases lying between them. Germline V lookup: CDR1 SGHNT, CDR2 YENEEA. CDR3 coding DNA: TGTGCCAGCAGCTTCAACAGGGAAGAGACCCAGTACTTC. Translating it yields CASSFNREETQYF.

The chain carries TRBV14 and TRBJ2-1; 10 bases agree with TRBD1. The CDR3 runs 16 residues. Germline loops: CDR1 SGHDN, CDR2 FVKESK. The trim removed 3 bases at V and 9 bases at J, leaving 11 bases unmatched. CDR3 protein: CASSQFPGQGPGEQFF. The CDR3 DNA sequence: TGTGCCAGCAGCCAGTTTCCGGGACAGGGGCCGGGTGAGCAGTTCTTC.

J is TRBJ2-5 and V is TRBV5-4; TRBD1 aligns across 10 bases. CDR3 length: 16 amino acids. The trim removed 0 bases at V and 3 bases at J, leaving 5 bases unmatched. Germline values: CDR1 SGHNT, CDR2 YYREEE (reference sequence). The CDR3: CASSLERGQGEETQYF. CDR3 bases: TGTGCCAGCAGCTTGGAGAGAGGACAGGGGGAAGAGACCCAGTACTTC.

V and J are TRBV19 and TRBJ1-3; D gene uncertain. CDR3 size: 14 residues. V was pared by 5 bases and J by 0 bases, with 8 bases between. CDR1 is LNHDA, CDR2 SQIVND, per germline (reference sequence). The CDR3 reads CASSDRTSGNTIYF. CDR3 DNA: TGTGCCAGTAGTGATCGGACCTCTGGAAACACCATATATTTT.

The chain uses TRBV7-2 and TRBJ1-1; D is unresolved. The CDR3 loop spans 13 amino acids. Germline V gene data show CDR1 as SGHTA and CDR2 as FQGNSA. V was trimmed by 3 bases and J by 4 bases, leaving 9 bases between them. The CDR3 nucleotides read TGTGCCAGCAGCTTCCTTCTCCCCACTGAAGCTTTCTTT. Its protein product is CASSFLLPTEAFF.